Shown below are 24 T cell receptor beta chains from a single sample sequenced in a study of shared clonotypes between healthy human individuals. Measured with immunoSEQ multiplex PCR; TCRdb has only the in-frame clones, and not every one. Among 780,000 or so clones listed, about two thirds were seen once. The sequenced sample consisted of memory CD4+ T cells sorted from blood. Regarding subset: CD45RA-negative fraction. The receptors were sampled from a woman aged 30 to 39 in good health.

V is TRBV9 and J is TRBJ2-5; 7 positions match TRBD1. V lost 4 bases and J lost 2; bases outside the gene matches: 5. There are 14 residues in the CDR3. Germline values: CDR1 SGDLS, CDR2 YYNGEE. The CDR3 DNA follows: TGTGCCAGCAGCCCTGGGACAGTACAAGAGACCCAGTACTTC. It codes for CASSPGTVQETQYF.

This clone was counted at least ten times. The chain recombines TRBV5-1 with TRBJ1-2, with TRBD1 identical over 8 bases. There are 14 residues in the CDR3. CDR1 and CDR2 from the germline V gene are SGHRS and YFSETQ. J was trimmed by 4 bases and V by 5 bases; bases with no gene match: 7. This chain's CDR3 is CASRPGQGIYGYTF. The CDR3 nucleotides are TGCGCCAGCAGACCCGGACAGGGCATCTATGGCTACACCTTC.

The V and J genes are TRBV5-1 and TRBJ2-1; D is ambiguous. The length of the CDR3 is 14 residues. Germline V gene data show CDR1 as SGHRS and CDR2 as YFSETQ. V was pared by 0 bases and J by 8 bases, with 12 bases between. CDR3 in DNA: TGCGCCAGCAGCTTGGAGATGGTCAACCATGAGCAGTTCTTC. Protein: CASSLEMVNHEQFF.

The chain employs TRBV10-1 and TRBJ2-7; 10 bases map to TRBD1. Looked up from germline, CDR1 is WNHNN and CDR2 is SYGVQD (reference sequence). V was clipped by 8 bases and J by 5 bases; unmatched bases: 9. The CDR3 totals 14 residues. The CDR3 sequence: CASGPGQGTHEQYF. In DNA form, the CDR3 reads TGCGCCAGCGGACCGGGACAGGGGACGCACGAGCAGTACTTC.

This sequence joins TRBV6-1 and TRBJ1-4; TRBD1 agrees at 9 bases. Looked up from germline, CDR1 is MNHNS and CDR2 is SASEGT. The CDR3 has 15 amino acids. V lost 4 bases and J lost 5; bases outside the gene matches: 5. The CDR3 sequence is CASSAKTGGNEKLFF. The CDR3 DNA sequence: TGTGCCAGCAGTGCTAAAACAGGGGGCAATGAAAAACTGTTTTTT.

This chain connects TRBV29-1 to TRBJ2-1; 11 nucleotides align to TRBD2. CDR1 and CDR2 from the germline V gene are SQVTM and ANQGSEA. V shed 7 bases and J 9 bases; nucleotides not matched to a gene: 11. The CDR3 has 14 residues. CDR3 DNA: TGCAGCGCCCGGACTAGCGGGTTTGGGATTGAGCAGTTCTTC. This codes for CSARTSGFGIEQFF.

This chain uses TRBV28 with TRBJ2-4, with 7 nucleotides matching TRBD1. Germline V gene sequence: CDR1 MDHEN, CDR2 SYDVKM. Trimming took 3 bases from V and 2 from J; bases not matched to a gene: 7. The CDR3 totals 16 residues. Here the CDR3 reads CASSFWTGPSKNIQYF. Written as DNA, the CDR3 is TGTGCCAGCAGTTTCTGGACAGGACCTTCCAAAAACATTCAGTACTTC.

The chain is built from TRBV7-2 and TRBJ2-7; 7 nucleotides align to TRBD1. The CDR3 has 14 residues. The germline V gene has CDR1 SGHTA and CDR2 FQGNSA. The J segment lost 7 bases and the V segment lost 5 bases, leaving 11 bases of the junction unmatched. The CDR3 loop is CASSDRQGLGEQYF. The DNA for the CDR3 is TGTGCCAGCAGCGACCGACAGGGCCTAGGGGAGCAGTACTTC.

This clone showed up just a few times. Other DNA sequences in this specimen translate into the identical CDR3. The CDR3 protein is CASSASSGSYNEQFF. CDR3 nucleotides: TGCGCCAGCAGCGCCTCTAGCGGGAGTTACAATGAGCAGTTCTTC. The chain employs TRBV5-1 and TRBJ2-1, with 10 nucleotides matching TRBD2. This CDR3 is 15 amino acids long. V dropped 4 bases and J dropped 4; count of bases not matched to a gene: 5. The germline V gene encodes CDR1 SGHRS and CDR2 YFSETQ.

This clone showed up just a few times. The chain couples TRBV28 to TRBJ2-3; D could derive from TRBD1 or TRBD2 (5 bases each). Trimming removed 6 bases at V and 1 base at J, with 17 bases between. There are 16 residues in the CDR3. In germline, CDR1 is MDHEN, CDR2 SYDVKM. This CDR3 is CASRPADILGTDTQYF. DNA for the CDR3: TGTGCCAGCAGACCAGCGGACATCCTCGGCACAGATACGCAGTATTTT.

The chain combines TRBV7-8 with TRBJ2-5; tentatively, D is TRBD1 (6 bases). Germline V lookup: CDR1 SGHVS, CDR2 FQNEAQ. The ends were cut back, 1 base at V and 5 bases at J, with 11 bases in the middle. The CDR3 runs to 14 residues. CDR3 sequence (DNA): TGTGCCAGCAGCTTAGGATCAGGGGCTGAGACCCAGTACTTC. Amino acid sequence: CASSLGSGAETQYF. Based on the CDR3 plus reference TRBV7-8 and TRBJ2-5, the full variable domain is GAGVSQSPRYKVAKRGQDVALRCDPISGHVSLFWYQQALGQGPEFLTYFQNEAQLDKSGLPSDRFFAERPEGSVSTLKIQRTQQEDSAVYLCASSLGSGAETQYFGPGTRLLVL.

The V call is TRBV2, the J call TRBJ2-2, with 9 bases identical to TRBD2. CDR3 length: 16 residues. J was trimmed by 4 bases and V by 2 bases; bases with no gene match: 5. Germline values: CDR1 SNHLY, CDR2 FYNNEI. The CDR3 DNA reads as TGTGCCAGCAGTGAAATTTCGCGGGAGGGCACCGGGGAGCTGTTTTTT. Translated, it gives CASSEISREGTGELFF.

This clone was detected a few times. The rearrangement uses TRBV7-9 and TRBJ2-2; D possibly matches TRBD1 or TRBD2 (5 bases each). The ends were cut back, 1 base at V and 1 base at J, with 10 bases in the middle. CDR3 length: 16 amino acids. Germline assignment: CDR1 SEHNR and CDR2 FQNEAQ (reference sequence). The CDR3 sequence: CASSLVGAGNTGELFF. In DNA form, the CDR3 reads TGTGCCAGCAGCTTAGTAGGGGCGGGGAACACCGGGGAGCTGTTTTTT.

J is TRBJ2-7 and V is TRBV6-1, with 10 bases lining up with TRBD2. The germline CDR1 and CDR2 sequences are MNHNS and SASEGT. The CDR3 totals 14 residues. The ends lost 6 bases at V and 2 bases at J; junction bases unmatched: 4. CDR3: CASRRTSGPYEQYF. Here the CDR3 DNA reads TGTGCCAGCAGGCGGACTAGCGGTCCCTACGAGCAGTACTTC.

The chain links TRBV28 to TRBJ2-5, with D hard to call. Trimming removed 11 bases from V and 2 bases from J, with 18 bases in between. Germline CDR1 is MDHEN and CDR2 is SYDVKM. The CDR3 is made up of 14 amino acids. CDR3 DNA sequence: TGTGCCTCTTTTCCTATCGTCCGTCAAGAGACCCAGTACTTC. Translating it yields CASFPIVRQETQYF.

This clone was seen once. This likely reflects a read error, since a far larger clone is one base away. The sample carries other DNA sequences with the same CDR3. The V gene is TRBV5-1, the J gene TRBJ2-2; weak D call: TRBD2 (6 bases). CDR1 and CDR2 (germline): SGHRS, YFSETQ. The CDR3 consists of 14 residues. CDR3 sequence: CASSLRDFARELFF. The CDR3 DNA sequence: TGCGCCAGCAGCTTGCGGGACTTCGCCAGGGAGCTATTTTTT.

The rearrangement links TRBV5-1 to TRBJ2-1; 7 positions match TRBD2. J was trimmed by 0 bases and V by 3 bases; bases with no gene match: 6. CDR3 length equals 16 residues. The germline gives CDR1 SGHRS, CDR2 YFSETQ. CDR3 in amino acids: CASSWSAGPSYNEQFF. The CDR3 DNA sequence: TGCGCCAGCAGCTGGTCAGCGGGACCCTCCTACAATGAGCAGTTCTTC.

The chain is built from TRBV2 and TRBJ1-5; 7 nucleotides agree with TRBD1. V was pared by 7 bases and J by 4 bases, with 10 bases of the junction left unmatched. The V gene's germline CDR1 is SNHLY and CDR2 FYNNEI. CDR3 size: 15 residues. The CDR3 DNA sequence: TGTGCCAGCAAGTCCAGGACAGGACCAAATCAGCCCCAGCATTTT. Protein sequence: CASKSRTGPNQPQHF.

On this clone: A junction end diverges from the germline sequence, so it may reflect a read error. The J gene is TRBJ2-7, the V gene TRBV10-3, with no clear D. This CDR3 is 16 amino acids long. Germline assignment: CDR1 ENHRY and CDR2 SYGVKD. The CDR3 nucleotides read TGTGCCATCAGGGAGTCTGGCGGCCGTACCTCCTACGAGCAGTACTTC. Translated: CAIRESGGRTSYEQYF.

The chain employs TRBV5-4 and TRBJ2-7, with 7 bases fitting TRBD1. The V segment lost 0 bases and the J segment 4 bases; nucleotides outside the gene matches: 4. From germline, CDR1 is SGHNT and CDR2 YYREEE (reference sequence). The CDR3 extends over 14 amino acids. In DNA, the CDR3 is TGTGCCAGCAGCTTGGCCGGGACAGATTACGAGCAGTACTTC. Amino acids: CASSLAGTDYEQYF.

The chain is built from TRBV6-1 and TRBJ2-4; D is possibly TRBD1 or TRBD2 (5 bases each). Germline CDR1 MNHNS, CDR2 SASEGT. This CDR3 contains 10 residues. The V gene lost 8 bases and the J gene lost 16 bases, with 15 bases spanning the gap. CDR3 sequence: CASGRDRLYF. In DNA form, the CDR3 reads TGTGCCAGCGGCCGGGACCGCCTCTACTTC.

A few counts support this clone. The gene calls are TRBV2 and TRBJ1-2; D is possibly TRBD1 (5 bases). Germline V CDR1 and CDR2: SNHLY, FYNNEI. This CDR3 is built from 13 residues. Deletions cut 7 bases from V and 2 bases from J, with 11 bases between. This chain's CDR3 is CASTRGRNYGYTF. DNA of the CDR3: TGTGCCAGCACTCGGGGACGCAACTATGGCTACACCTTC.

This clone was seen a few times. The chain carries TRBV6-1 and TRBJ2-7; no definite D call. CDR1 and CDR2 from the germline V gene are MNHNS and SASEGT. There are 11 residues in the CDR3. V was trimmed by 5 bases and J by 5 bases, leaving 7 bases between them. The CDR3: CASSSGDEQYF. CDR3 nucleotide sequence: TGTGCCAGCAGTTCTGGGGACGAGCAGTACTTC.

The chain employs TRBV30 and TRBJ2-1; TRBD1 is a possible D gene (6 bases). CDR1 is GTSNPN and CDR2 is SVGIG in the germline V gene (reference sequence). The CDR3 has 15 residues. V lost 2 bases, J lost 2 bases, and 13 bases lay in between. The CDR3 nucleotides read TGTGCCTGGAGTTCCCGGGGACAAACCTACAATGAGCAGTTCTTC. This translates into CAWSSRGQTYNEQFF.